These T cell receptor beta chains were read from a single sample in a study of PD-L1 blockade in urothelial cancer. Libraries were prepared by immunoSEQ multiplex PCR; TCRdb keeps only in-frame clonotypes and omits some of them. The table includes about 51,000 clones, more than 75% detected once. The input for sequencing was PBMCs, taken around atezolizumab (anti-PD-L1) treatment. The receptors originated from a man between 60 and 70 years old with urothelial cancer. The CDR3 runs from the conserved cysteine through the conserved F or W. A D gene is named only where the DNA matches it firmly. Expanded clones are given a class, and other clones once, few, many or no size at all.

V: TRBV7-6; size: NA; D: TRBD2; J: TRBJ2-3; DNA: TGTGCCAGCAGTTCCCTAGCGGGGGTGGCAGATACGCAGTATTTT; CDR3: CASSSLAGVADTQYF
V: TRBV25-1; size: NA; D: TRBD1; J: TRBJ2-5; DNA: TGTGCCAGCGGAAAACCCGGGACAGGGGTACAAGAGACCCAGTACTTC; CDR3: CASGKPGTGVQETQYF
V: TRBV27; size: many; D: NA; J: TRBJ1-1; DNA: TGTGCCAGCAGTTTAAACTGGTCCACCGGGGCTTTCTTT; CDR3: CASSLNWSTGAFF
V: TRBV19; size: NA; D: NA; J: TRBJ1-2; DNA: TGTGCCAGTACACAGGGTTCGAACTATGGCTACACCTTC; CDR3: CASTQGSNYGYTF
V: TRBV30; size: few; D: NA; J: TRBJ1-5; DNA: TGTGCCTGGAGTGTTCCCAGGGGCGGCAATCAGCCCCAGCATTTT; CDR3: CAWSVPRGGNQPQHF
V: TRBV30; size: NA; D: TRBD1; J: TRBJ2-2; DNA: TGTGCCTGGAGTGTACCCAGGGGGCGCAGCACCGGGGAGCTGTTTTTT; CDR3: CAWSVPRGRSTGELFF
V: TRBV28; size: NA; D: TRBD1; J: TRBJ1-1; DNA: TGTGCCAGCAGTACGCCAAACAGGGGGAAGGCTTTCTTT; CDR3: CASSTPNRGKAFF
V: TRBV7-2; size: NA; D: NA; J: TRBJ2-7; DNA: TGTGCCAGCAGCTTAACAGCCCCACCCTACGAGCAGTACTTC; CDR3: CASSLTAPPYEQYF
V: TRBV9; size: NA; D: TRBD1; J: TRBJ1-4; DNA: TGTGCCAGCAGCGCTGACAGACAGGGGGCTTACGAAAAACTGTTTTTT; CDR3: CASSADRQGAYEKLFF
V: TRBV7-9; size: NA; D: NA; J: TRBJ2-7; DNA: TGTGCCAGCAGCCCTATAGACGGGACTTCCGTCTACGAGCAGTACTTC; CDR3: CASSPIDGTSVYEQYF
V: TRBV15; size: NA; D: NA; J: TRBJ2-2; DNA: TGTGCCACCAGCAGAGATCCCGCCGGGGAGCTGTTTTTT; CDR3: CATSRDPAGELFF
V: TRBV6-5; size: NA; D: TRBD1; J: TRBJ1-1; DNA: TGTGCCAGCAGTTTACAGGGGGGTTTCATGAACACTGAAGCTTTCTTT; CDR3: CASSLQGGFMNTEAFF
V: TRBV6-6; size: few; D: TRBD2; J: TRBJ2-5; DNA: TGTGCCCTCGGACTAGCGGGAGGAGGCAAGACCCAGTACTTC; CDR3: CALGLAGGGKTQYF
V: TRBV11-1; size: NA; D: TRBD1; J: TRBJ2-2; DNA: TGTGCCAGCAGACCGGACAGGGGTGCGGGCGGGGAGCTGTTTTTT; CDR3: CASRPDRGAGGELFF
V: TRBV10-1; size: NA; D: TRBD2; J: TRBJ2-1; DNA: TGCGCCAGCAGTGGGACTAGCGGGAGGCCACCCTACAATGAGCAGTTCTTC; CDR3: CASSGTSGRPPYNEQFF
V: TRBV5-4; size: NA; D: NA; J: TRBJ2-1; DNA: TGTGCCAGCAGCACCGCGACGGGACTTTACAATGAGCAGTTCTTC; CDR3: CASSTATGLYNEQFF
V: TRBV19; size: few; D: NA; J: TRBJ1-5; DNA: TGTGCCAGTAGTGGAAGCAGGGTAGCGGGCAATCAGCCCCAGCATTTT; CDR3: CASSGSRVAGNQPQHF
V: TRBV6-1; size: NA; D: TRBD2; J: TRBJ2-1; DNA: TGTGCCAGCAGTGCCGCCGCGGCGGGGGGATACGAGCAGTTCTTC; CDR3: CASSAAAAGGYEQFF
V: TRBV29-1; size: few; D: TRBD2; J: TRBJ2-1; DNA: TGCAGCGTTGACCCGGGAGGAGGGTCCTACAATGAGCAGTTCTTC; CDR3: CSVDPGGGSYNEQFF
V: TRBV18; size: NA; D: NA; J: TRBJ2-7; DNA: TGTGCCAGCTCACCGGCCCCCGGGGGTTCCTACGAGCAGTACTTC; CDR3: CASSPAPGGSYEQYF
V: TRBV15; size: NA; D: NA; J: TRBJ1-1; DNA: TGTGCCACCAGTAACCGGAGGAACACTGAAGCTTTCTTT; CDR3: CATSNRRNTEAFF
V: TRBV5-1; size: NA; D: TRBD2; J: TRBJ2-7; DNA: TGCGCCAGCAGCTTGGGCGGGAGATTCTCCTACGAGCAGTACTTC; CDR3: CASSLGGRFSYEQYF
V: TRBV28; size: NA; D: TRBD2; J: TRBJ2-1; DNA: TGTGCCAGCAGCCCCACCCTAGCGGGAGGGCAAGATGAGCAGTTCTTC; CDR3: CASSPTLAGGQDEQFF
V: TRBV7-2; size: NA; D: NA; J: TRBJ2-7; DNA: TGTGCCAGCAGCCTAAGTAGCGGTAACCCCTACGAGCAGTACTTC; CDR3: CASSLSSGNPYEQYF
V: TRBV25-1; size: few; D: NA; J: TRBJ1-2; DNA: TGTGCCAGTGTAGACCGGCTAGGAGGTGGCTACACCTTC; CDR3: CASVDRLGGGYTF
V: TRBV7-9; size: once; D: NA; J: TRBJ2-1; DNA: TGTGCCAGCAGCCCCAAAGGCGGAGTCGATGAGCAGTTCTTC; CDR3: CASSPKGGVDEQFF
V: TRBV29-1; size: NA; D: TRBD1; J: TRBJ1-1; DNA: TGCAGCGTTGAAGGTGGACAGGGGATGGGTGTGGCTTTCTTT; CDR3: CSVEGGQGMGVAFF
V: TRBV29-1; size: NA; D: NA; J: TRBJ1-2; DNA: TGCAGCGGAGTCCCACAGGGAACTATTAACTATGGCTACACCTTC; CDR3: CSGVPQGTINYGYTF
V: TRBV2; size: NA; D: TRBD1; J: TRBJ1-5; DNA: TGTGCCAGCAGTGACGAGCTGATTCGGGACAGTCCCAAGACTAGCAATCAGCCCCAGCATTTT; CDR3: CASSDELIRDSPKTSNQPQHF
V: TRBV28; size: NA; D: TRBD2; J: TRBJ2-1; DNA: TGTGCCAGCAGTTATACCCTAGCGGGAAACAATGAGCAGTTCTTC; CDR3: CASSYTLAGNNEQFF
V: TRBV18; size: few; D: TRBD1; J: TRBJ1-2; DNA: TGTGCCAGCTCACCCGGACAGGGAGTAGCGTATGGCTACACCTTC; CDR3: CASSPGQGVAYGYTF
V: TRBV27; size: NA; D: NA; J: TRBJ1-6; DNA: TGTGCCAGCAGTTTAGTTCTCAGGGGCCGGAATTCACCCCTCCACTTT; CDR3: CASSLVLRGRNSPLHF
V: TRBV4-1; size: NA; D: TRBD1; J: TRBJ2-3; DNA: TGCGCCAGCAGCCAAGGGGGCCGGGACAGAGCCCGAAATACGCAGTATTTT; CDR3: CASSQGGRDRARNTQYF
V: TRBV7-2; size: NA; D: TRBD2; J: TRBJ2-5; DNA: TGTGCCAGCAGCTTAGAAGCGGGGGGGCCGAGGACCCAGTACTTC; CDR3: CASSLEAGGPRTQYF
V: TRBV11-2; size: NA; D: TRBD1; J: TRBJ2-7; DNA: TGTGCCAGCAGCTTAGAATGGGACAGGGGCTACGAGCAGTACTTC; CDR3: CASSLEWDRGYEQYF
V: TRBV2; size: NA; D: NA; J: TRBJ1-2; DNA: TGTGCCAGCAAAACAGGGCTTGGCTACACCTTC; CDR3: CASKTGLGYTF
V: TRBV18; size: few; D: NA; J: TRBJ1-1; DNA: TGTGCCAGCTCACCACCGGGCAGGGACAAAGCTTTCTTT; CDR3: CASSPPGRDKAFF
V: TRBV7-3; size: NA; D: TRBD2; J: TRBJ2-2; DNA: TGTGCCAGCAGTTTTAGCGGGGGGACAAACACCGGGGAGCTGTTTTTT; CDR3: CASSFSGGTNTGELFF
V: TRBV9; size: NA; D: TRBD1; J: TRBJ1-4; DNA: TGTGCCAGCAGCGTAGCCAGGGGGGAGAATGAAAAACTGTTTTTT; CDR3: CASSVARGENEKLFF
V: TRBV19; size: NA; D: NA; J: TRBJ2-3; DNA: TGTGCCAGTACAGGGGTGGCCACAGATACGCAGTATTTT; CDR3: CASTGVATDTQYF
V: TRBV14; size: NA; D: NA; J: TRBJ2-7; DNA: TGTGCCAGCAGCCAAGTGGGTGGAGCTCCCTACGAGCAGTACTTC; CDR3: CASSQVGGAPYEQYF
V: TRBV7-2; size: NA; D: NA; J: TRBJ2-7; DNA: TGTGCCAGCAGCTTACAGAAAGGGGTCGAGCAGTACTTC; CDR3: CASSLQKGVEQYF
V: TRBV19; size: NA; D: NA; J: TRBJ2-3; DNA: TGTGCCAGTAGTGCCGAACGCAGGTTGACCGCGCAGTATTTT; CDR3: CASSAERRLTAQYF
V: TRBV5-1; size: NA; D: TRBD2; J: TRBJ2-3; DNA: TGCGCCAGCAACATAGCGGGGGGGCGGACAGATACGCAGTATTTT; CDR3: CASNIAGGRTDTQYF
V: TRBV11-2; size: once; D: NA; J: TRBJ2-7; DNA: TGTGCCAGCAGCCCCGCAGAAGGGGCCTACGAGCAGTACTTC; CDR3: CASSPAEGAYEQYF
V: TRBV10-3; size: few; D: NA; J: TRBJ1-2; DNA: TGTGCCATCAGTGCCGAAGGGGATGGCTACACCTTC; CDR3: CAISAEGDGYTF
V: TRBV6-5; size: NA; D: TRBD2; J: TRBJ2-1; DNA: TGTGCCAGCACTAACGGACTAGCGGGAGCAAATGAGCAGTTCTTC; CDR3: CASTNGLAGANEQFF
V: TRBV10-3; size: NA; D: NA; J: TRBJ1-5; DNA: TGTGCCATATCGTCAGGCGTTAGCAATCAGCCCCAGCATTTT; CDR3: CAISSGVSNQPQHF
V: TRBV9; size: NA; D: NA; J: TRBJ2-2; DNA: TGTGCCAGCAGCGGCAGGGGTCTCCTGAACACCGGGGAGCTGTTTTTT; CDR3: CASSGRGLLNTGELFF
V: TRBV5-8; size: few; D: NA; J: TRBJ1-1; DNA: TGTGCCAGCAGCCCCACCAGGGTTGGTAGCACTGAAGCTTTCTTT; CDR3: CASSPTRVGSTEAFF
V: TRBV11-3; size: few; D: NA; J: TRBJ1-1; DNA: TGTGCCAGCAGCTTGCAACCCGGGGACACTGAAGCTTTCTTT; CDR3: CASSLQPGDTEAFF
V: TRBV6-1; size: NA; D: NA; J: TRBJ2-7; DNA: TGTGCCAGCAGTGTTACAGGACAATTCTCCTACGAGCAGTACTTC; CDR3: CASSVTGQFSYEQYF
V: TRBV5-4; size: NA; D: TRBD1; J: TRBJ2-1; DNA: TGTGCCAGCAGCACCCGGGACAGGGCCCCGAGTTGGAATGAGCAGTTCTTC; CDR3: CASSTRDRAPSWNEQFF
V: TRBV14; size: NA; D: NA; J: TRBJ2-7; DNA: TGTGCCAGCAGCCATGGTCCCGGGGACGAGCAGTACTTC; CDR3: CASSHGPGDEQYF
V: TRBV7-2; size: once; D: TRBD2; J: TRBJ2-3; DNA: TGTGCCAGCAGCGTACTAGCGGGGGGAACAGATACGCAGTATTTT; CDR3: CASSVLAGGTDTQYF
V: TRBV27; size: NA; D: TRBD1; J: TRBJ1-4; DNA: TGTGCCAGCAGTTTATGGGCAGGGGGTGGGGAAAAACTGTTTTTT; CDR3: CASSLWAGGGEKLFF
V: TRBV28; size: NA; D: TRBD1; J: TRBJ1-2; DNA: TGTGCCAGCAGTCCTCCGGGACAGGGTTGGGGCTACACCTTC; CDR3: CASSPPGQGWGYTF
V: TRBV7-9; size: NA; D: NA; J: TRBJ2-5; DNA: TGTGCCAGCAGCTTTGAGACAGTTTCGGGGACCCAGTACTTC; CDR3: CASSFETVSGTQYF
V: TRBV27; size: NA; D: NA; J: TRBJ2-7; DNA: TGTGCCAGCAGTTTTTTCAGGGGCGGTAACGAGCAGTACTTC; CDR3: CASSFFRGGNEQYF